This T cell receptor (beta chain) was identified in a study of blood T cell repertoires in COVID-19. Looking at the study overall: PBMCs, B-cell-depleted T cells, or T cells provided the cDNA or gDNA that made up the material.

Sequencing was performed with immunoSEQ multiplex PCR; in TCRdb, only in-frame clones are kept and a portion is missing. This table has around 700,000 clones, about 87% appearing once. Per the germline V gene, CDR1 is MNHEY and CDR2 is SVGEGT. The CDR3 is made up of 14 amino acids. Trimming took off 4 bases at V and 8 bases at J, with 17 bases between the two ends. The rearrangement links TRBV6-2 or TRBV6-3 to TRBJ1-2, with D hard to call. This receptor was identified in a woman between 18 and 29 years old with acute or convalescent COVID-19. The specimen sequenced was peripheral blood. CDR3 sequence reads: CASSSPGIGSGYTF. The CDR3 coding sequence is TGTGCCAGCAGTTCCCCGGGGATCGGATCGGGCTACACCTTC.